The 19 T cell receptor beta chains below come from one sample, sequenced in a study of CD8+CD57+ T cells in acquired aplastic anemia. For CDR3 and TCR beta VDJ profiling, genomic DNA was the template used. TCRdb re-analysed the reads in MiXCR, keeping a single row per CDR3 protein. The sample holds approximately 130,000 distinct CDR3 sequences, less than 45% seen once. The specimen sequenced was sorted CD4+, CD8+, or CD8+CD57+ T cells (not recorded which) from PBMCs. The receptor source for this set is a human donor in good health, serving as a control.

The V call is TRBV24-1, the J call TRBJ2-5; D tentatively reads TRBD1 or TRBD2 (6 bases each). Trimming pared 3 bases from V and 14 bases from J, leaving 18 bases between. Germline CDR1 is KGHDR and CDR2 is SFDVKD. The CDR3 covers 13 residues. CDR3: CATSDNRDTGVYF. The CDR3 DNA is TGTGCCACCAGTGATAACCGGGACACGGGGGTCTACTTC.

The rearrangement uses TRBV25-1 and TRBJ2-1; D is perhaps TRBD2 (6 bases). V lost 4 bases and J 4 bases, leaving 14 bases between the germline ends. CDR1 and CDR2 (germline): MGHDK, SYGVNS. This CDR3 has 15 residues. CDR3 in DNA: TGTGCCAGCAGTGTCCAAGCGGGTGTTTACAATGAGCAGTTCTTC. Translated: CASSVQAGVYNEQFF.

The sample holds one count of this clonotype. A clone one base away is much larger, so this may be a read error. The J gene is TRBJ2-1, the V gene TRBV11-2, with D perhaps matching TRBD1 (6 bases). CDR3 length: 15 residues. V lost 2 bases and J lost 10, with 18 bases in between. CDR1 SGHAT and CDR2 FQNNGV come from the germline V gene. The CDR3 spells CASSLNRDFSYEQFF. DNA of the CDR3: TGTGCCAGCAGCTTAAACAGGGATTTCTCCTACGAGCAGTTCTTC.

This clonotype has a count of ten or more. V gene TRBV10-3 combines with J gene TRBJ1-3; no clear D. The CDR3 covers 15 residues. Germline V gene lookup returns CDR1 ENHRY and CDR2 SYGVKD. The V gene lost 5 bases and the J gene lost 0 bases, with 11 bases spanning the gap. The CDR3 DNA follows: TGTGCCATCAGTCCGACGGTAGCCTCTGGAAACACCATATATTTT. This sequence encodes CAISPTVASGNTIYF.

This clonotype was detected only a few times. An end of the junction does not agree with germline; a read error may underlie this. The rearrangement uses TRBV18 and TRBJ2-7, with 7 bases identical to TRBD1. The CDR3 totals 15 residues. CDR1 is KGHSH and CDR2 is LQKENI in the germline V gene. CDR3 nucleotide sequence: TGTGCCCGCTCACCACAGGGACAGCCCCGATACGAGCAGTACTTC. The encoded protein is CARSPQGQPRYEQYF.

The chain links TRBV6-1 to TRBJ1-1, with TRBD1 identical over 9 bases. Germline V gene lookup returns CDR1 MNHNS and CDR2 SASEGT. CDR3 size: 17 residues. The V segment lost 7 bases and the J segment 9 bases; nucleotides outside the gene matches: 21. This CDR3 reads CASISGLGGQGFVKAFF. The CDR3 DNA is TGTGCCAGCATCTCCGGTCTAGGGGGACAGGGTTTTGTAAAAGCTTTCTTT.

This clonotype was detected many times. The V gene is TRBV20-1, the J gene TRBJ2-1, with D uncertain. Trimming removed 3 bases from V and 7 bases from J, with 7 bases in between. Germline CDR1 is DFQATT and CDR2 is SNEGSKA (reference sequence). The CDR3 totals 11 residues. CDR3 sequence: CSASLGNEQFF. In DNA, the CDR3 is TGCAGTGCTAGCCTAGGTAATGAGCAGTTCTTC.

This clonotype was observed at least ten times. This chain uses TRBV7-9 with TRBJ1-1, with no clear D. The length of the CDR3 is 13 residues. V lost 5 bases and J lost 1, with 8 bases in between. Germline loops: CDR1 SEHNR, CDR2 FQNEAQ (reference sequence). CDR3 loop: CASSVDPNTEAFF. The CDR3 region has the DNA TGTGCCAGCAGCGTGGACCCGAACACTGAAGCTTTCTTT.

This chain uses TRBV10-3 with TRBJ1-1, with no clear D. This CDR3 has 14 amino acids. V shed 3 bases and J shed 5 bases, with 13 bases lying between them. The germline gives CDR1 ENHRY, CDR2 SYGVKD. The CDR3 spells CAISDESGGTEAFF. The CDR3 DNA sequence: TGTGCCATCAGTGACGAGTCCGGCGGAACTGAAGCTTTCTTT.

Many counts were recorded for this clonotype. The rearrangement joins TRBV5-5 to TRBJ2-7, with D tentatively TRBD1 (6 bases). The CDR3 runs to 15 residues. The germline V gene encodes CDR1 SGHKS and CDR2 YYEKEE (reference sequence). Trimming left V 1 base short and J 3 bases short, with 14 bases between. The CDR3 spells CASSLFGQGNYEQYF. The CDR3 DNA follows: TGTGCCAGCAGCTTGTTCGGGCAGGGGAACTACGAGCAGTACTTC.

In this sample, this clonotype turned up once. This CDR3 is CASRQGTGGYTF. The CDR3 region has the DNA TGTGCCAGCAGACAAGGGACAGGTGGCTACACCTTC. The chain recombines TRBV6-1 with TRBJ1-2, with 8 bases fitting TRBD1. In germline, CDR1 is MNHNS, CDR2 SASEGT. The V and J ends lost 6 bases and 7 bases, in that order; junction bases with no gene match: 4. The CDR3 is 12 amino acids.

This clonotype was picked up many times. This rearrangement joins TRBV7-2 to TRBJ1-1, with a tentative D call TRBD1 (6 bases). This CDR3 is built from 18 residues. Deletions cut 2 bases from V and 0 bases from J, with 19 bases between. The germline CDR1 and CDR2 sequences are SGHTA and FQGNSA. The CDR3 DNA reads TGTGCCAGCAGCTTATGGTGGAGGGGGAGAGGCATGAACACTGAAGCTTTCTTT. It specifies CASSLWWRGRGMNTEAFF.

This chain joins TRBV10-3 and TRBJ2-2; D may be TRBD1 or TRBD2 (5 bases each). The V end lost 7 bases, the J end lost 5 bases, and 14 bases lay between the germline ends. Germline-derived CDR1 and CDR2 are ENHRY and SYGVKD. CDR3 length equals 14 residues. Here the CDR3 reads CAITPGTETGELFF. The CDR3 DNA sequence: TGTGCCATCACCCCCGGGACGGAGACCGGGGAGCTGTTTTTT.

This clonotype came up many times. The CDR3 loop is CSASRAGVLETQYF. In nucleotides, the CDR3 is TGCAGTGCTAGTCGGGCGGGAGTTCTGGAGACCCAGTACTTC. The chain joins TRBV20-1 to TRBJ2-5, with 7 bases fitting TRBD2. Trimming took 3 bases from V and 5 from J; bases not matched to a gene: 9. Germline-derived CDR1 and CDR2 are DFQATT and SNEGSKA (reference sequence). The CDR3 has 14 amino acids.

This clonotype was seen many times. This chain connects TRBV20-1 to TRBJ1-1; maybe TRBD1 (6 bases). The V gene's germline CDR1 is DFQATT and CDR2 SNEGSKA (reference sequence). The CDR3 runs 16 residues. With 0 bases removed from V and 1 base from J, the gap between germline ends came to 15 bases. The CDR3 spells CSARETFQGKNTEAFF. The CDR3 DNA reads TGCAGTGCTAGAGAAACCTTCCAGGGGAAGAACACTGAAGCTTTCTTT.

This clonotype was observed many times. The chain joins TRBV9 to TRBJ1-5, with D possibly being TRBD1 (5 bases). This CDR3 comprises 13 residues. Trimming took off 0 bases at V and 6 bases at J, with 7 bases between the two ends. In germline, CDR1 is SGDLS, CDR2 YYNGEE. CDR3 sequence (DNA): TGTGCCAGCAGCGTAGGGGGGGGTCAGCCCCAGCATTTT. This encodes CASSVGGGQPQHF. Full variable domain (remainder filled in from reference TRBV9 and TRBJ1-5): DSGVTQTPKHLITATGQRVTLRCSPRSGDLSVYWYQQSLDQGLQFLIQYYNGEERAKGNILERFSAQQFPDLHSELNLSSLELGDSALYFCASSVGGGQPQHFGDGTRLSIL.

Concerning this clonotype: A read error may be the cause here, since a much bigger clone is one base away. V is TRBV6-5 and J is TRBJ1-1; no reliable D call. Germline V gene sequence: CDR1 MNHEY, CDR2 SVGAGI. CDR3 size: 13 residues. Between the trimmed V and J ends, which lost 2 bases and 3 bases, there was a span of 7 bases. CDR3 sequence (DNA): TGTGCCAGCAGTTACAGGGAAGACACTGAAGCTTTCTTT. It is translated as CASSYREDTEAFF.

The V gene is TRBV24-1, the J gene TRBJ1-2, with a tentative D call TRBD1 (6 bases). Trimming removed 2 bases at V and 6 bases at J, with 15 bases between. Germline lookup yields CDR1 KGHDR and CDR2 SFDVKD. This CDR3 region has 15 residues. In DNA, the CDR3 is TGTGCCACCAGTGATTCGCGACAGGCGGAGGATGGCTACACCTTC. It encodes CATSDSRQAEDGYTF.

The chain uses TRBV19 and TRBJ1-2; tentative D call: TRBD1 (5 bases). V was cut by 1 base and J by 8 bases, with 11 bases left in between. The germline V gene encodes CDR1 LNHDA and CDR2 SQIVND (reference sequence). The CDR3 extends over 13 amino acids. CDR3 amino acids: CASSIVRGGGYTF. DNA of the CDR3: TGTGCCAGTAGTATAGTTAGGGGCGGCGGCTACACCTTC.